A selection of T cell receptor beta chains follows, all from one sample in a study of patients and donors after allogeneic stem cell transplantation. From the RT-PCR reads, TCRdb called clonotypes with MiXCR, one entry per CDR3 protein. The table shows about 57,000 distinct CDR3 sequences, with 13% occurring only once. The sequenced material came from blood, either unsorted or a sorted T cell fraction (not recorded which). The receptors shown here come from a human donor who was either an allogeneic HSCT recipient or a stem cell or donor lymphocyte infusion donor (not recorded which). It is not recorded whose cells these are; they may come from a transplant donor. Both conserved end residues are part of each CDR3. A D gene is named only where the DNA matches it firmly. The listing skips clone size in some rows; elsewhere it reads once, few, many or a size class.

J gene | V gene | clone size | D gene | CDR3 protein | CDR3 DNA
TRBJ1-2 | TRBV6-6 | few | NA | CASMPNAGWDGYTF | TGTGCCAGCATGCCAAATGCCGGCTGGGATGGCTACACCTTC
TRBJ2-7 | TRBV12-3/TRBV12-4 | few | TRBD1 | CASSRDSFYEQYF | TGTGCCAGCAGCCGGGACAGCTTCTACGAGCAGTACTTC
TRBJ1-4 | TRBV3-1 | many | NA | CASSLGQTNEKLFF | TGTGCCAGCAGCCTCGGACAGACTAATGAAAAACTGTTTTTT
TRBJ2-3 | TRBV7-6 | once | NA | CASSMDSRPTDTQYF | TGTGCCAGCAGCATGGACAGTCGGCCCACAGATACGCAGTATTTT
TRBJ2-1 | TRBV30 | once | NA | CAWSVLAGDNEQFF | TGTGCCTGGAGTGTACTGGCAGGAGACAATGAGCAGTTCTTC
TRBJ2-1 | TRBV7-8 | NA | NA | CASSSSLNEQFF | TGTGCCAGCAGCTCGTCTTTAAATGAGCAGTTCTTC
TRBJ1-2 | TRBV12-3/TRBV12-4 | medium-sized | NA | CASSRAVRDGYTF | TGTGCCAGCAGTCGGGCAGTCCGGGATGGCTACACCTTC
TRBJ1-1 | TRBV27 | many | NA | CASSPIGEGDTEAFF | TGTGCCAGCAGTCCCATTGGGGAGGGGGACACTGAAGCTTTCTTT
TRBJ2-6 | TRBV18 | few | TRBD1 | CASSRGQGDSGANVLTF | TGTGCCAGCTCACGAGGACAGGGTGACTCTGGGGCCAACGTCCTGACTTTC
TRBJ2-3 | TRBV5-1 | NA | TRBD1 | CASTSDRGQADTQYF | TGCGCCAGCACCTCGGACAGGGGGCAGGCAGATACGCAGTATTTT
TRBJ1-1 | TRBV6-5 | many | TRBD1 | CASSDRANTEAFF | TGTGCCAGCAGCGACAGGGCGAACACTGAAGCTTTCTTT